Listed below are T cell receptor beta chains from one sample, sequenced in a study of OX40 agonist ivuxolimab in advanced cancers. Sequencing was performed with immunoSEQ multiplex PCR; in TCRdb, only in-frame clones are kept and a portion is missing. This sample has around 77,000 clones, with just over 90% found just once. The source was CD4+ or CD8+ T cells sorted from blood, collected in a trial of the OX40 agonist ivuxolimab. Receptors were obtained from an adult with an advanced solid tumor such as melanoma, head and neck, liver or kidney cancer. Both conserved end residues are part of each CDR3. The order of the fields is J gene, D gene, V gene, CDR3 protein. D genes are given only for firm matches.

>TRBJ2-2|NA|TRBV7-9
CASSLGTLNTGELFF
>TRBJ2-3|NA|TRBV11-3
CASSLKTGGTDTQYF
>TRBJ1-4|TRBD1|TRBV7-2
CASSSDRGEKLFF
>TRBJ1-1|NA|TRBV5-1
CASSNSGSEAFF
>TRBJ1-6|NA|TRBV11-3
CASSLVRNSPLHF
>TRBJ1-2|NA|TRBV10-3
CAISEGTDYGYTF
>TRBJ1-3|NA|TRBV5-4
CASSLGGSSGNTIYF
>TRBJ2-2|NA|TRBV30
CAWTGSNTGELFF
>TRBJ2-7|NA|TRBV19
CASSLWPTYEQYF
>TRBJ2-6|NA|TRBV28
CASSPQSSGANVLTF
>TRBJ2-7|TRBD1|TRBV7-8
CASSPRQGAYEQYF
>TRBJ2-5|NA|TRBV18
CASSTRSTFRETQYF
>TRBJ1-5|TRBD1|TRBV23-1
CASSQRPPPGQGKNQPQHF
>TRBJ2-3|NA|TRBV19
CASRGGLPEGAQYF
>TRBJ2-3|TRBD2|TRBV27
CASSFFSASGSRGRRDTQYF
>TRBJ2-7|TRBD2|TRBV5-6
CASSPGAGRSYEQYF
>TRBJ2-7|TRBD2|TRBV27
CASSSFGTSVSYEQYF
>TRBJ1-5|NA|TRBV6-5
CASSYGLNSNQPQHF
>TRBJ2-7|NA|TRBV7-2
CASSLSGGVDEQYF
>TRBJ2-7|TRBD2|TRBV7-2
CASNVAGGPYEQYF
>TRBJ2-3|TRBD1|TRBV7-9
CASSLTGQAPDTQYF
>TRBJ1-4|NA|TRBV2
CASIAAGEKLFF
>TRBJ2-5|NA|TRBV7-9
CASSQTRGGVETQYF
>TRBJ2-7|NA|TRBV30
CAWSVAGVSSYEQYF
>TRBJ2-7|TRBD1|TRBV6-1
CASIRTGQGAEEQYF
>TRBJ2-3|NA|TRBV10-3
CAIRGRGSTDTQYF
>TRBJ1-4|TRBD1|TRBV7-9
CASSFSTGTEKLFF
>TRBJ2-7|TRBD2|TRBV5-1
CASSPRAGRTYEQYF
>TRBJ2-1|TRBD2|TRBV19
CASSMVLPSGNNEQFF
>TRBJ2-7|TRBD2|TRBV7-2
CASSLGLAGKSQYF
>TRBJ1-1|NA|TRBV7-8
CASSPDGGAEAFF
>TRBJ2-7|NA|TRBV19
CASSIPGASASYEQYF
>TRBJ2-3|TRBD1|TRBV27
CASSSGGLLYTQYF
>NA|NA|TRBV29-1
CSVGTGYEQYF
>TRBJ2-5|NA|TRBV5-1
CASSLVASQETQYF
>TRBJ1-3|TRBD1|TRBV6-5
CASNPTGGTGNTIYF
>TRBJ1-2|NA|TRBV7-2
CASNKLITYGYTF
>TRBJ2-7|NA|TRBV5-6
CASSVHHEQYF
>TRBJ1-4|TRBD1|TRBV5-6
CASSSRQGVDEKLFF
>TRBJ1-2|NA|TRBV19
CASSIGVDYGYTF
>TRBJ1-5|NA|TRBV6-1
CASSEGYSNQPQHF
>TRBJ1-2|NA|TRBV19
CASSMSPGQGYTF